This entry describes one T cell receptor beta chain. What it binds is unknown. Separate cDNA molecules each had unique molecular identifiers attached to them. TCRdb recomputed calls from the 5' RACE reads with MiXCR, one row per CDR3 protein. The profile shows over 90,000 distinct CDR3 sequences, around 13% of them singletons. Germline CDR1 is ENHRY and CDR2 is SYGVKD. CDR3 size: 14 residues. Trimming removed 5 bases from V and 1 base from J, with 12 bases in between. The data belong to a study of early T cells in non-severe SARS-CoV-2 infection. Study in general: Sequencing of unsorted whole blood was done on bulk RNA, leaving chains unpaired. General study points: The matching step, a VDJdb search, favored anti-spike CD8 responses and missed private and CD4 specificities.

The chain couples TRBV10-3 to TRBJ2-7; the D gene is possibly TRBD1 (6 bases). This TCR came from an adult who was a healthcare worker with PCR-confirmed SARS-CoV-2 infection or an uninfected control (not recorded which). Sequenced input: whole blood. The CDR3 DNA sequence: TGTGCCATCAGTCCTCCGACAGGATCCTACGAGCAGTACTTC. Its protein product is CAISPPTGSYEQYF.